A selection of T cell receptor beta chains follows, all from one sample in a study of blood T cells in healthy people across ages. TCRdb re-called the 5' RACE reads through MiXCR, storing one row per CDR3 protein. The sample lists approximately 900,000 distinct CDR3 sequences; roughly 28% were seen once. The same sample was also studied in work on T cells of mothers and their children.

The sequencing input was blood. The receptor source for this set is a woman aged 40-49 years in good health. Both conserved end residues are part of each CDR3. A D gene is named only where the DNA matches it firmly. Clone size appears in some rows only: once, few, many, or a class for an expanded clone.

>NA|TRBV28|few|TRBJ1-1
CASSSHENTEAFF
TGTGCCAGCAGTTCCCATGAAAACACTGAAGCTTTCTTT
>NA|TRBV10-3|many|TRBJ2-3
CAIGTSGTDTQYF
TGTGCCATAGGGACATCTGGCACAGATACGCAGTATTTT
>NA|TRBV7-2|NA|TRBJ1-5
CASSLAPAVSNQPQHF
TGTGCCAGCAGCTTAGCTCCAGCGGTTAGCAATCAGCCCCAGCATTTT
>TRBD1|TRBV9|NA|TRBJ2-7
CASRSDRNPHYEQYF
TGTGCCAGCAGGTCGGACAGGAACCCCCACTACGAGCAGTACTTC
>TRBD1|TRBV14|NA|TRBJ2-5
CASSPLRGTGQETQYF
TGTGCCAGCAGCCCACTACGGGGGACAGGCCAAGAGACCCAGTACTTC
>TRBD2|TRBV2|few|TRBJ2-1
CASSTSGGTTYNEQFF
TGTGCCAGCAGCACTAGCGGGGGGACCACCTACAATGAGCAGTTCTTC
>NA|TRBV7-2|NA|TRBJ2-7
CASSPVRTIEQYF
TGTGCCAGCAGCCCCGTCCGGACGATCGAGCAGTACTTC
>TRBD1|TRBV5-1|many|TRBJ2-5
CASSSGQGSETQYF
TGCGCCAGCAGCTCGGGACAGGGGTCAGAGACCCAGTACTTC
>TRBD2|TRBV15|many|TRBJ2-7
CATSTGSGGAYEQYF
TGTGCCACCAGCACGGGATCGGGGGGGGCGTACGAGCAGTACTTC
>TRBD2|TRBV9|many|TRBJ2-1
CASSVVRGGLGEQFF
TGTGCCAGCAGCGTAGTGCGGGGGGGCCTCGGTGAGCAGTTCTTC
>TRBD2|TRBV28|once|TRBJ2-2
CASSRLAGYTGELFF
TGTGCCAGCAGTCGTCTAGCGGGGTACACCGGGGAGCTGTTTTTT
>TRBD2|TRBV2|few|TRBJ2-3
CARGLAGTDSDTQYF
TGTGCCAGGGGGTTAGCGGGGACGGATTCAGATACGCAGTATTTT
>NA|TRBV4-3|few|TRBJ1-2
CASSPRTGRQDGYTF
TGCGCCAGCAGCCCCCGCACGGGACGTCAAGATGGCTACACCTTC
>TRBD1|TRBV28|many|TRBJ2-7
CASSFGGTGDYEQYF
TGTGCCAGCAGTTTCGGTGGGACAGGGGACTACGAGCAGTACTTC
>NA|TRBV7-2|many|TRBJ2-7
CASSFADLYEQYF
TGTGCCAGCAGCTTTGCGGACCTATACGAGCAGTACTTC
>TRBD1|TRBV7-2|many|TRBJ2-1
CASSYTGGPNEQFF
TGTGCCAGCAGCTACACAGGGGGGCCCAATGAGCAGTTCTTC
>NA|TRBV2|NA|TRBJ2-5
CASSWPGYQETQYF
TGTGCCAGCAGTTGGCCAGGGTACCAAGAGACCCAGTACTTC
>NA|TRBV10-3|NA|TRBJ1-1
CTIGGQQLNTEAFF
TGTACCATCGGAGGACAGCAGCTGAACACTGAAGCTTTCTTT
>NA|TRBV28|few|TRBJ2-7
CASSSGAQFSYEQYF
TGTGCCAGCAGCTCAGGGGCGCAGTTCTCCTACGAGCAGTACTTC
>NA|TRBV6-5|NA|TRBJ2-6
CASSYSIRQGRSSGANVRTF
TGTGCCAGCAGTTACTCGATTAGGCAGGGGCGCAGTTCTGGGGCCAACGTCCGGACTTTC
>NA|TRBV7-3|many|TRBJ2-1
CASSLTTGSYNEQFF
TGTGCCAGCAGCTTAACAACGGGATCCTACAATGAGCAGTTCTTC
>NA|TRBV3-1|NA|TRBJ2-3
CVSSQAPRDTDTQYF
TGTGTCAGCAGCCAAGCCCCCAGAGACACAGATACGCAGTATTTT
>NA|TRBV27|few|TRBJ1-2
CASSLSGQGSGYGYTF
TGTGCCAGCAGTTTATCAGGGCAGGGGTCGGGCTATGGCTACACCTTC
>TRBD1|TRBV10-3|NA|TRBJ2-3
CAISPQGRADTQYF
TGTGCCATCAGCCCACAGGGGAGAGCAGATACGCAGTATTTT